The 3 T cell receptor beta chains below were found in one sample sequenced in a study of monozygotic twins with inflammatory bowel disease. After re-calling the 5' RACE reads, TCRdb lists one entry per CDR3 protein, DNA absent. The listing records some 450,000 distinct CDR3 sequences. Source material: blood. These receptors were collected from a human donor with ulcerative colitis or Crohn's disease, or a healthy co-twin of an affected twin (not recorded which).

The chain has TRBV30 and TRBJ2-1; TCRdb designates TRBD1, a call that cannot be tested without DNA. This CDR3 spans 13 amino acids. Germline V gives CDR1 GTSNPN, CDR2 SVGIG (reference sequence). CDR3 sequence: CAWSGLGKGEQFF.

The CDR3 loop is CASSQRSTNEKLFF. The J gene is TRBJ1-4, the V gene TRBV4-2. This CDR3 is 14 amino acids long. CDR1 is LGHNA and CDR2 is YNFKEQ in the germline V gene.

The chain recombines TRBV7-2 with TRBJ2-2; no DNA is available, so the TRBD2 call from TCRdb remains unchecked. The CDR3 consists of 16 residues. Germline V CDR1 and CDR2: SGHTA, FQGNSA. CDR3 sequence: CATLPRTSGYTGELFF. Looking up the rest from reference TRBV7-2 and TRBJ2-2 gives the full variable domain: GAGVSQSPSNKVTEKGKDVELRCDPISGHTALYWYRQSLGQGLEFLIYFQGNSAPDKSGLPSDRFSAERTGGSVSTLTIQRTQQEDSAVYLCATLPRTSGYTGELFFGEGSRLTVL.